The clone carrying this T cell receptor (beta chain) was seen just once. The antigen is undetermined. The sample is drawn from a study of T cell responses to AZD1222 COVID-19 vaccine. Broader study findings: Mostly white British, mostly female donors; authors suggested clonal diversity may be underestimated. Among those given AZD1222, only five or six were seropositive at baseline. Repertoire sampling happened only post peak T cell response.

Sequenced by immunoSEQ multiplex PCR; TCRdb stores in-frame clones only, minus some. Of about 85,000 clones listed, approximately 87% are singletons. With V trimmed by 0 bases and J by 6 bases, 7 bases remained unmatched. The CDR3 extends over 16 amino acids. CDR1 is MNHEY and CDR2 is SVGEGT in the germline V gene. The V gene is TRBV6-2 or TRBV6-3, the J gene TRBJ2-1, with 8 positions matching TRBD2. The input for sequencing was peripheral blood, taken on day 0 of AZD1222 vaccination. The source of this sequence is an adult in good health. As DNA, the CDR3 is TGTGCCAGCAGTTACTCGGGGGGACTAGGGTTCAATGAGCAGTTCTTC. Its translation: CASSYSGGLGFNEQFF.